The next 26 T cell receptor beta chains were all read from a single sample in a study of graft-versus-host responses after intestinal transplantation. These receptors' antigens are unknown. The data were produced by immunoSEQ multiplex PCR, yet TCRdb's version contains in-frame clones alone and is incomplete. The sample shows approximately 63,000 clones, 90% to 95% of them seen only once. This material consisted of unstimulated CD4+ T cells sorted from spleen or lymph node cells, taken before transplant. These receptors all come from a human donor who was the organ donor for an intestinal transplant.

CDR3 nucleotide sequence: TGTGCCAGCAGCTTCGCCGGGACAGGGAATTCACCCCTCCACTTT. Protein product: CASSFAGTGNSPLHF. This chain joins TRBV13 and TRBJ1-6, with 9 bases fitting TRBD1. V gave up 3 bases and J gave up 7 bases; unmatched junction bases: 4. The CDR3 has 15 residues. Germline V gene data show CDR1 as PRHDT and CDR2 as FYEKMQ (reference sequence).

The J gene is TRBJ2-2, the V gene TRBV5-1; 8 positions match TRBD2. CDR3 length: 16 amino acids. Trimming at V came to 0 bases and at J to 1 base, leaving 2 bases not matched to a gene. Germline V CDR1 and CDR2: SGHRS, YFSETQ. The CDR3: CASSLASGGNTGELFF. The CDR3 DNA sequence: TGCGCCAGCAGCTTGGCCAGCGGGGGGAACACCGGGGAGCTGTTTTTT.

This chain joins TRBV18 and TRBJ2-5, with D unresolved. Per the germline V gene, CDR1 is KGHSH and CDR2 is LQKENI. This CDR3 spans 11 amino acids. V lost 3 bases to trimming and J lost 5 bases, with 4 bases between them. Here the CDR3 reads CASSPWETQYF. The CDR3 DNA sequence: TGTGCCAGCTCACCCTGGGAGACCCAGTACTTC. Based on the CDR3 plus reference TRBV18 and TRBJ2-5, the full variable domain is NAGVMQNPRHLVRRRGQEARLRCSPMKGHSHVYWYRQLPEEGLKFMVYLQKENIIDESGMPKERFSAEFPKEGPSILRIQQVVRGDSAAYFCASSPWETQYFGPGTRLLVL.

This chain uses TRBV18 with TRBJ1-5, with 7 bases fitting TRBD1. Trimming cost V 2 bases and J 0 bases; bases outside gene matches: 10. CDR1 is KGHSH, CDR2 LQKENI, per germline. The CDR3 spans 18 residues. The CDR3 nucleotides read TGTGCCAGCTCACCAACGGGACAGCTTATCTATAGCAATCAGCCCCAGCATTTT. Translated: CASSPTGQLIYSNQPQHF.

The chain links TRBV18 to TRBJ1-2; 7 bases map to TRBD1. The CDR3 length is 17 residues. Germline CDR1 is KGHSH and CDR2 is LQKENI. V shed 1 base and J 6 bases; nucleotides not matched to a gene: 14. DNA for the CDR3: TGTGCCAGCTCACCACAGCCTAGGGGGCACACGGCACATGGCTACACCTTC. This sequence encodes CASSPQPRGHTAHGYTF.

This clone is a singleton in its sample. The rearrangement joins TRBV27 to TRBJ2-7; perhaps D is TRBD1 or TRBD2 (5 bases each). Germline CDR1 and CDR2: MNHEY and SMNVEV (reference sequence). The CDR3 runs to 13 residues. Trimming shortened V by 5 bases and J by 3 bases, and 11 bases separated the two germline ends. The CDR3, as DNA: TGTGCCAGCAGTCCGGGGACGGTCTACGAGCAGTACTTC. Protein sequence: CASSPGTVYEQYF.

The rearrangement links TRBV4-2 to TRBJ1-1; the D is unclear. The V end lost 0 bases, the J end lost 8 bases, and 7 bases lay between the germline ends. Per germline, CDR1 LGHNA and CDR2 YNFKEQ. CDR3 length: 12 residues. The CDR3 nucleotides are TGTGCCAGCAGCCAAGATCGGAGAGAAGCTTTCTTT. Residues: CASSQDRREAFF.

V is TRBV25-1 and J is TRBJ2-7, with D hard to call. CDR3 length: 14 residues. CDR1 MGHDK and CDR2 SYGVNS come from the germline V gene. V was pared by 2 bases and J by 5 bases, with 13 bases between. The CDR3 DNA follows: TGTGCCAGCAGTGAAGGCAGGTCTTGGGACGAGCAGTACTTC. It encodes CASSEGRSWDEQYF.

The chain employs TRBV9 and TRBJ2-3; D remains ambiguous. The V and J ends lost 3 bases and 3 bases respectively, with 8 bases between them. This CDR3 spans 13 amino acids. Germline V gene sequence: CDR1 SGDLS, CDR2 YYNGEE. The CDR3 protein is CASSDGVTDTQYF. The DNA for the CDR3 is TGTGCCAGCAGCGATGGGGTAACAGATACGCAGTATTTT.

The rearrangement links TRBV27 to TRBJ2-7; D might be TRBD1 (5 bases). The CDR3 runs to 13 residues. CDR1 and CDR2 (germline): MNHEY, SMNVEV (reference sequence). Trimming shortened V by 3 bases and J by 3 bases, and 9 bases separated the two germline ends. CDR3 nucleotides: TGTGCCAGCAGTTTTCGGACAAACTACGAGCAGTACTTC. It yields the protein CASSFRTNYEQYF.

This clone was recorded once. The rearrangement links TRBV6-5 to TRBJ1-3, with TRBD1 matching 8 bases. The CDR3 has 15 amino acids. Germline V gives CDR1 MNHEY, CDR2 SVGAGI. V was clipped by 6 bases and J by 0 bases; unmatched bases: 4. The CDR3 DNA is TGTGCCAGCAGCAGACAGGGGAACTCTGGAAACACCATATATTTT. Translating it yields CASSRQGNSGNTIYF.

The rearrangement uses TRBV2 and TRBJ1-5; D remains unclear. CDR3 size: 13 residues. CDR1 is SNHLY, CDR2 FYNNEI, per germline. Trimming took off 3 bases at V and 4 bases at J, with 7 bases between the two ends. The CDR3 DNA reads as TGTGCCAGCAGTGAGGGTAGAAATCAGCCCCAGCATTTT. It encodes CASSEGRNQPQHF.

The chain couples TRBV4-1 to TRBJ1-2; D not certain. Trimming left V 3 bases short and J 1 base short, with 0 bases between. The CDR3 extends over 11 amino acids. Germline CDR1 and CDR2: MGHRA and YSYEKL. CDR3 nucleotide sequence: TGCGCCAGCAGCCATAACTATGGCTACACCTTC. Translation gives CASSHNYGYTF.

V usage is TRBV18 and J usage is TRBJ2-5; D is tentatively TRBD1 or TRBD2 (5 bases each). TRBJ2-7 matches the DNA end more closely, so the J call is doubtful. This CDR3 has 13 residues. Per germline, CDR1 KGHSH and CDR2 LQKENI. CDR3 region: CASSWGMNYEQYF. The CDR3 DNA sequence: TGTGCCAGCTCATGGGGGATGAACTACGAGCAGTACTTC.

This chain links TRBV5-8 with TRBJ2-5, with TRBD2 identical over 9 bases. The germline V gene has CDR1 SGHTS and CDR2 YDEGEE. The CDR3 totals 15 residues. V trimming: 1 base; J trimming: 2 bases; junction bases outside the gene matches: 3. The CDR3 nucleotides read TGTGCCAGCAGCTTGCTAGCGGGGTTACAAGAGACCCAGTACTTC. This translates into CASSLLAGLQETQYF.

This chain uses TRBV10-3 with TRBJ1-2; no clear D. Germline values: CDR1 ENHRY, CDR2 SYGVKD. The CDR3 covers 15 residues. Trimming stripped 10 bases from V and 8 bases from J, with 26 bases between. DNA of the CDR3: TGTGCCACCCACCCCAATCATTCAGGTGCGGAGGGCTACACCTTC. It encodes CATHPNHSGAEGYTF.

This chain links TRBV7-8 with TRBJ2-5, with D maybe TRBD2 (6 bases). The CDR3 covers 18 residues. CDR1 and CDR2 (germline): SGHVS, FQNEAQ. Trimming took 4 bases from V and 6 from J, leaving 27 bases between them. The CDR3 here is CASSSPEGYLSLAQTQYF. The CDR3 DNA reads TGTGCCAGCAGCTCGCCCGAAGGCTATTTATCACTAGCTCAGACCCAGTACTTC.

The DNA for the CDR3 is TGTGCCAGCAGTACTAGCCACTTCAATGAGCAGTTCTTC. The encoded protein is CASSTSHFNEQFF. The gene calls are TRBV2 and TRBJ2-1; D is perhaps TRBD2 (6 bases). This CDR3 contains 13 residues. Trimming cost V 5 bases and J 6 bases, with 11 bases left between them. The germline CDR1 and CDR2 sequences are SNHLY and FYNNEI.

The genes are TRBV6-4 and TRBJ1-1; 8 positions match TRBD1. This CDR3 is 14 amino acids long. Per germline, CDR1 MRHNA and CDR2 SNTAGT. V lost 2 bases to trimming and J lost 6 bases; unmatched junction nucleotides: 5. The DNA for the CDR3 is TGTGCCAGCAGTGACCCCAGGGGGCCATCTGAAGCTTTCTTT. Translation gives CASSDPRGPSEAFF.

This chain links TRBV5-1 with TRBJ1-5; D is perhaps TRBD1 (5 bases). Deletions cut 2 bases from V and 6 bases from J, with 15 bases between. The CDR3 covers 15 residues. In germline, CDR1 is SGHRS, CDR2 YFSETQ. In nucleotides, the CDR3 is TGCGCCAGCAGCTTTACCGGGACTTGGGGTCAGCCCCAGCATTTT. It codes for CASSFTGTWGQPQHF.

The chain is built from TRBV7-8 and TRBJ2-1; D might be TRBD1 or TRBD2, each matching 6 bases. The CDR3 loop spans 13 amino acids. The V end was cut by 5 bases, the J end by 9 bases, with 14 bases between. CDR1 is SGHVS and CDR2 is FQNEAQ in the germline V gene. The CDR3 reads CASSASGGGEQFF. Here the CDR3 DNA reads TGTGCCAGCAGCGCCAGCGGAGGGGGTGAGCAGTTCTTC. The whole variable domain, remainder taken from reference TRBV7-8 and TRBJ2-1, is GAGVSQSPRYKVAKRGQDVALRCDPISGHVSLFWYQQALGQGPEFLTYFQNEAQLDKSGLPSDRFFAERPEGSVSTLKIQRTQQEDSAVYLCASSASGGGEQFFGPGTRLTVL.

The chain has TRBV5-4 and TRBJ2-1; 8 bases align to TRBD2. J was trimmed by 6 bases and V by 4 bases; bases with no gene match: 9. Germline loops: CDR1 SGHNT, CDR2 YYREEE (reference sequence). The CDR3 contains 15 residues. The CDR3 region has the DNA TGTGCCAGCAGCGGGCGGGGGGCGGCGGGCAATGAGCAGTTCTTC. This translates into CASSGRGAAGNEQFF.

The J gene is TRBJ2-6, the V gene TRBV9, with D unclear. V lost 4 bases, J lost 9 bases, and 14 bases lay in between. This CDR3 is 14 amino acids long. Germline CDR1 reads SGDLS; CDR2 reads YYNGEE. CDR3 in amino acids: CASSPSGAGNVLTF. The CDR3 bases are TGTGCCAGCAGCCCTAGTGGAGCTGGCAACGTCCTGACTTTC.

This chain links TRBV5-5 with TRBJ2-5, with 8 positions matching TRBD2. The length of the CDR3 is 13 residues. The ends lost 7 bases at V and 4 bases at J; junction bases unmatched: 6. Germline V gene sequence: CDR1 SGHKS, CDR2 YYEKEE (reference sequence). The CDR3 sequence is CASAPGGLETQYF. The CDR3 DNA follows: TGTGCCAGCGCTCCGGGAGGGCTAGAGACCCAGTACTTC.

The chain combines TRBV15 with TRBJ1-6; D is undetermined. This CDR3 is built from 13 residues. Deletions cut 8 bases from V and 3 bases from J, with 8 bases between. Germline V gene data show CDR1 as LNHNV and CDR2 as YYDKDF (reference sequence). Here the CDR3 DNA reads TGTGCCACCGGACGGAACTATAATTCACCCCTCCACTTT. Its translation is CATGRNYNSPLHF.

The J gene is TRBJ1-5, the V gene TRBV6-1; D not resolved. The germline V gene has CDR1 MNHNS and CDR2 SASEGT. Trimming removed 8 bases from V and 7 bases from J, with 21 bases in between. The CDR3 totals 15 residues. Here the CDR3 DNA reads TGTGCCAGCCCTTACCCACAGAGAACCGAACAGCCCCAGCATTTT. As protein: CASPYPQRTEQPQHF.